This TCR beta chain was documented in a study of T cells in Graves' hyperthyroidism and ophthalmopathy. Study-wide context: Prior to any treatment, at the point of initial diagnosis, peripheral blood was collected. Whole-study findings and limits: Blood also showed most of the thyroid clonotypes that were expanded above 0.001. The model made its ophthalmopathy prediction, and onset followed a median approximately six months later. A model using 13 V-J features told ophthalmopathy apart from stable hyperthyroidism.

RNA transcripts gave rise to amplified TCR beta CDR3 regions. The HTBI primer set was used in a first-round RT-PCR of the TCR CDR3. TCRdb analysed the multiplex PCR reads with MiXCR anew, one entry per CDR3 protein. The sample lists 500,000 to 600,000 distinct CDR3 sequences; over 15% were seen once. Details on this clonotype: Its antigen is still unknown.

CDR3 length: 15 amino acids. CDR1 and CDR2 (germline): LGHDT, YNNKEL (reference sequence). V dropped 1 base and J dropped 4 bases, with 12 bases sitting between them. The chain has TRBV3-1 and TRBJ2-3, with a possible D match to TRBD2 (6 bases). The TCR comes from a woman aged 18 to 35 with Graves' hyperthyroidism. Sequencing used blood. CDR3 region: CASSQAGVDPDTQYF. In nucleotides, the CDR3 is TGTGCCAGCAGCCAAGCGGGAGTCGATCCAGATACGCAGTATTTT.